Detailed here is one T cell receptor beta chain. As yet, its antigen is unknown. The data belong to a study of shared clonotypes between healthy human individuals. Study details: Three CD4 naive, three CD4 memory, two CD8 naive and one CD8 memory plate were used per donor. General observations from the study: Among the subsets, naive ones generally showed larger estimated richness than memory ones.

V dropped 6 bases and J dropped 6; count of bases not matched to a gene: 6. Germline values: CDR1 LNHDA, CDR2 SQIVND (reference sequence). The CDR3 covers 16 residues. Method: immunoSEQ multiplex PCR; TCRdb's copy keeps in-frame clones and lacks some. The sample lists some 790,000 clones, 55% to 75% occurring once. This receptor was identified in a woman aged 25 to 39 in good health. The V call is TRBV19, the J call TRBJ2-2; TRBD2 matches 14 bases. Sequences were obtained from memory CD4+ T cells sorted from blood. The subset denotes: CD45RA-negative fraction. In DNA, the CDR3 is TGTGCCAGTAGCCTAGTGGGACTAGCGGGAGCCGGGGAGCTGTTTTTT. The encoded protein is CASSLVGLAGAGELFF.